This TCR beta chain was sequenced in a study of Ad26.COV2.S vaccination and SARS-CoV-2 variants. At the level of the study: Donor joined the COV1001 Ad26.COV2.S trial arm. Intramuscular Ad26.COV2.S doses were given once or twice, 56 days apart.

With regard to this clone: Its antigen is unidentified.

Noted treatment: some 20 received Ad26.COV2.S at low or high dose, single or two shots; 5 received placebo; per-sample allocation not given. Specimen acquisition occurred on day 63 following the initial vaccine or placebo injection. The method was immunoSEQ multiplex PCR; TCRdb's version includes in-frame clones alone and lacks a portion of them. This table holds roughly 700,000 clones, approximately 88% found once. Notes on the study in general: Considerable breadth of spike-specific CD8+ and CD4+ T cell responses has reportedly been documented following vaccination. Measurements of TCR breadth and depth may have given underestimates of the total T cell responses.

This CDR3 spans 13 amino acids. V lost 5 bases to trimming and J lost 2 bases; unmatched junction nucleotides: 3. Germline CDR1 reads ENHRY; CDR2 reads SYGVKD. Here the sequenced sample was peripheral blood, taken in a trial of Ad26.COV2.S vaccine versus placebo. The receptor was derived from a person between 18 and 59 years old who received the Ad26.COV2.S COVID-19 vaccine or a placebo. V usage is TRBV10-3 and J usage is TRBJ2-7; 7 nucleotides align to TRBD1. The CDR3 nucleotides are TGTGCCATCAGTTCGGGACAGACCTACGAGCAGTACTTC. Residues: CAISSGQTYEQYF.